This T cell receptor beta chain was identified during a study of CD8 T cells in Susac syndrome. With random hexamers, about 0.45 to 1 ug RNA was reverse transcribed. Multiplex PCR with immunoSEQ amplified the TCR beta CDR3 across 54 Vbeta and 13 Jbeta. MiXCR, run by TCRdb on the immunoSEQ multiplex PCR reads, gives a single entry per CDR3 protein. The profile covers more than 100,000 distinct CDR3 sequences, with 75% to 90% appearing a single time and around 0.51% taken by the ten largest. The length of the CDR3 is 15 residues. V was pared by 10 bases and J by 1 base, with 19 bases between. Germline V gene lookup returns CDR1 ENHRY and CDR2 SYGVKD. In the multiple sclerosis control group, patients were treatment-naive and had stable or active relapsing-remitting disease. CD8+ and CD4+ T cells were negatively isolated; TEMRA cells were FACS-enriched.

The V gene is TRBV10-3, the J gene TRBJ1-1; no clear D gene. The origin of this receptor is a human donor with multiple sclerosis. The sample comprised CD8+ T cells from PBMCs. The CDR3 protein is CATTTDWFRNTEAFF. Here the CDR3 DNA reads TGTGCCACAACCACCGACTGGTTCCGGAACACTGAAGCTTTCTTT.